This T cell receptor (beta chain) appears in the sequencing data of a study of blood T cell repertoires in COVID-19. The CDR3 runs 13 residues. Germline CDR1 reads KGHSH; CDR2 reads LQKENI. V gave up 3 bases and J gave up 1 base, with 5 bases separating them. TCRdb's copy holds only in-frame clones and misses some; the assay was immunoSEQ multiplex PCR. The table has some 78,000 clones, 80% to 90% seen once. Sequencing was done on a sample of peripheral blood. This receptor was identified in a man aged 45-60 years with active or convalescent COVID-19. This chain uses TRBV18 with TRBJ2-3, with unresolved D. CDR3 sequence: CASSPTRTDTQYF. CDR3 DNA: TGTGCCAGCTCACCGACTCGCACAGATACGCAGTATTTT.